Listed below are T cell receptor beta chains from one sample, sequenced in a study of T-cell reconstitution after alpha-beta-depleted transplantation in children. In TCRdb, the PCR reads were re-called with MiXCR into one record per CDR3 protein. The sample has around 680,000 distinct CDR3 sequences; 16% are singletons. The material sequenced was PBMCs from the stem cell graft donor, taken from the stem cell graft. These receptors were collected from a human donor who donated a stem cell graft to a child with acute myeloid leukemia. Both conserved end residues are part of each CDR3. The order of the fields is V gene, D gene, J gene, clone size, CDR3 DNA, CDR3 protein. A D gene is named only where the DNA matches it firmly. The size of a clone is reported for some rows only, either as once, few or many, or as a class for expanded clones.

TRBV12-3/TRBV12-4	-	TRBJ2-3	-	TGTGCCAGCAGTTTAGCGTACTCACTCACACATACGCAGTATTTT	CASSLAYSLTHTQYF
TRBV7-2	TRBD1	TRBJ2-3	few	TGTGCCAGCAGCTCCACCGGGACAGGGTTGGGGAATACGCAGTATTTT	CASSSTGTGLGNTQYF
TRBV20-1	-	TRBJ1-6	-	TGCAGTGCCAGTCCGGGCCTAAAGGGTTCACCCCTCCACTTT	CSASPGLKGSPLHF
TRBV5-1	-	TRBJ2-2	-	TGCGCCAGCAGCGCACAGTCGGCCGGGGAGCTGTTTTTT	CASSAQSAGELFF
TRBV27	-	TRBJ1-1	-	TGTGCCAGCATGAATTGGGGAGTTTCTAACATGAACACTGAAGCTTTCTTT	CASMNWGVSNMNTEAFF
TRBV7-7	-	TRBJ2-2	few	TGTGCCAGCAGCCTCACTCCTAGCCTCTACACCGGGGAGCTGTTTTTT	CASSLTPSLYTGELFF
TRBV5-8	-	TRBJ1-2	-	TGTGCCAGCAGCTTGGATGCGCAATCGATGGGTGGCTACACCTTC	CASSLDAQSMGGYTF
TRBV20-1	-	TRBJ1-4	few	TGCAGTGCTAGAGATAGCAGGGTGGACCCAAATAATGAAAAACTGTTTTTT	CSARDSRVDPNNEKLFF
TRBV20-1	-	TRBJ2-1	few	TGCAGTGCTAAGGACGGCAAATTGCCCACCAATGAGCAGTTCTTC	CSAKDGKLPTNEQFF
TRBV25-1	-	TRBJ1-5	many	TGTGCCAGCAGTGAATGGGGGGACCACAATCAGCCCCAGCATTTT	CASSEWGDHNQPQHF
TRBV7-9	TRBD1	TRBJ1-3	few	TGTGCCAGCAGCATACTGGAGGGGGCCTCTGGAAACACCATATATTTT	CASSILEGASGNTIYF
TRBV20-1	-	TRBJ1-1	many	TGCAGTGCGGATGGGGGCCTTCTAAACACTGAAGCTTTCTTT	CSADGGLLNTEAFF
TRBV20-1	TRBD2	TRBJ2-1	-	TGCAGTGCTAGAGACCTCCCTAGCGGGGCCTCGGACGGGCAGTTCTTC	CSARDLPSGASDGQFF
TRBV20-1	-	TRBJ2-1	few	TGCAGTGCTAGAGGGTTCCGCGACTCAGCCGATGAGCAGTTCTTC	CSARGFRDSADEQFF
TRBV12-3/TRBV12-4	-	TRBJ1-2	few	TGTGCCAGCAGCCCGGGGGTCGCTAATGGCTACACCTTC	CASSPGVANGYTF
TRBV20-1	-	TRBJ1-3	few	TGCAGTGCTAGAGAAGGTCCTGGAAACACCATATATTTT	CSAREGPGNTIYF
TRBV6-1	-	TRBJ1-5	many	TGTGCCAGCAGTGTCTTCCGGGAAAATCAGCCCCAGCATTTT	CASSVFRENQPQHF
TRBV5-1	-	TRBJ2-1	-	TGCGCCAGCAGCTTGGGGAGGGCAACCTACAATGAGCAGTTCTTC	CASSLGRATYNEQFF
TRBV12-3/TRBV12-4	TRBD1	TRBJ1-6	few	TGTGCCAGCAGTTTAGGGGGACAGGGACATTCACCCCTCCACTTT	CASSLGGQGHSPLHF
TRBV29-1	-	TRBJ2-5	many	TGCAGCGTGGCACAAGAGACCCAGTACTTC	CSVAQETQYF
TRBV4-3	-	TRBJ2-7	-	TGCGCCAGCAGCCAAGAATTAATACGGTCCTACGAGCAGTACTTC	CASSQELIRSYEQYF
TRBV20-1	-	TRBJ2-3	-	TGCAGTGCTCAAGAGGGGCTGAGCACAGATACGCAGTATTTT	CSAQEGLSTDTQYF
TRBV7-2	-	TRBJ1-5	-	TGTGCCAGCAGCTTAGAGTCCAGGGTAGGCAATCAGCCCCAGCATTTT	CASSLESRVGNQPQHF
TRBV20-1	-	TRBJ1-5	many	TGCAGTGCCCAGGGTGGGAATCAGCCCCAGCATTTT	CSAQGGNQPQHF
TRBV5-1	-	TRBJ2-7	-	TGCGCCAGCAGCGACGGGTCACCTCGCTACGAGCAGTACTTC	CASSDGSPRYEQYF
TRBV12-3/TRBV12-4	TRBD2	TRBJ2-5	few	TGTGCCAGCAGAGTCGGACTAGCGGGGGTCGAGACCCAGTACTTC	CASRVGLAGVETQYF
TRBV20-1	-	TRBJ1-2	many	TGCAGTGCCCCGGAGGGCGTAGCTAACTATGGCTACACCTTC	CSAPEGVANYGYTF
TRBV4-1	TRBD2	TRBJ2-1	-	TGCGCCAGCAGCCAAGGGCTCGTAGCGGGGAATGAGCAGTTCTTC	CASSQGLVAGNEQFF
TRBV15	-	TRBJ2-7	-	TGTGCCAACAGCAGCTACTACGAGCAGTACTTC	CANSSYYEQYF
TRBV7-2	-	TRBJ2-2	many	TGTGCCAGCAGCTTACAGCCCTCAACCACCGGGGAGCTGTTTTTT	CASSLQPSTTGELFF
TRBV12-3/TRBV12-4	-	TRBJ2-1	-	TGTGCCAGCAGACTCCTCCGGGACAATGAGCAGTTCTTC	CASRLLRDNEQFF
TRBV20-1	TRBD2	TRBJ2-1	-	TGCAGTGCCGACGGACTAGCGGGGCACTCCTACAATGAGCAGTTCTTC	CSADGLAGHSYNEQFF
TRBV20-1	TRBD1	TRBJ1-2	-	TGCAGTGCTTCTCCGGGACAGAACTATGGCTACACCTTC	CSASPGQNYGYTF
TRBV5-5	TRBD1	TRBJ1-2	few	TGTGCCAGCAGCTTTAATCACGTGGGACAGAACTATGGCTACACCTTC	CASSFNHVGQNYGYTF
TRBV27	TRBD2	TRBJ2-1	few	TGTGCCAGCTGGTCAGCCCCGGGACTAGCGGACAATGAGCAGTTCTTC	CASWSAPGLADNEQFF
TRBV7-6	-	TRBJ1-3	few	TGTGCCAGCAGTTCCCGGACGGCCGATTCTGGAAACACCATATATTTT	CASSSRTADSGNTIYF
TRBV7-2	-	TRBJ2-1	few	TGTGCCAGCAGCCCCCCCGGTCGGGGTAGGTATGAGCAGTTCTTC	CASSPPGRGRYEQFF
TRBV24-1	TRBD1	TRBJ1-5	few	TGTGCCACCAGTGATTCGGACAGGGTTGGACAGCCCCAGCATTTT	CATSDSDRVGQPQHF
TRBV25-1	-	TRBJ1-6	many	TGTGCCAGTCAGGCATTCAGGGGAAACTCACCCCTCCACTTT	CASQAFRGNSPLHF
TRBV20-1	-	TRBJ2-1	few	TGCAGTGCTAGGAAACGGGGGCCGGTTTCCTACAATGAGCAGTTCTTC	CSARKRGPVSYNEQFF
TRBV4-2	TRBD1	TRBJ2-5	few	TGTGCCAGCAGCCGTTCCGGGACAGTCCAAGAGACCCAGTACTTC	CASSRSGTVQETQYF
TRBV7-2	-	TRBJ2-3	few	TGTGCCAGCAGTACTCGAGGGGTTTATACGCAGTATTTT	CASSTRGVYTQYF
TRBV6-1	-	TRBJ1-1	few	TGTGCCAGCAGTCCCCTGGCAGGGGTGGGGTCTGAAGCTTTCTTT	CASSPLAGVGSEAFF
TRBV5-6	TRBD2	TRBJ2-3	-	TGTGCCAGCAGCGCCCAGGGTAGCGGGGGAGTCTTCACAGATACGCAGTATTTT	CASSAQGSGGVFTDTQYF
TRBV5-6	TRBD1	TRBJ1-4	many	TGTGCCAGCAGCAGGACGACAGGGAACAACGAAAAACTGTTTTTT	CASSRTTGNNEKLFF
TRBV5-4	TRBD2	TRBJ2-3	few	TGTGCCAGCAGTCTAGCGGGGGTCTCGGGAGATACGCAGTATTTT	CASSLAGVSGDTQYF
TRBV24-1	-	TRBJ2-5	many	TGTGCCACCGGGGCAGGGAAGGAGACCCAGTACTTC	CATGAGKETQYF
TRBV6-1	-	TRBJ2-7	many	TGTGCCAGCACTCCTTTAGAGGGGGGACGTCAGCACGAGCAGTACTTC	CASTPLEGGRQHEQYF
TRBV7-2	TRBD2	TRBJ2-1	few	TGTGCCAGCAGCTTAATAGCGGGAGACAATGAGCAGTTCTTC	CASSLIAGDNEQFF
TRBV10-3	TRBD1	TRBJ2-5	many	TGTGCCATCAGTGATTTCGGGACAGGGGCAGAGACCCAGTACTTC	CAISDFGTGAETQYF
TRBV20-1	-	TRBJ2-7	many	TGCAGTGCTAGGAGTGCCTTCCCCTACGAGCAGTACTTC	CSARSAFPYEQYF
TRBV29-1	-	TRBJ1-1	-	TGCAGCGTTCCGACAGTCGACACTGAAGCTTTCTTT	CSVPTVDTEAFF